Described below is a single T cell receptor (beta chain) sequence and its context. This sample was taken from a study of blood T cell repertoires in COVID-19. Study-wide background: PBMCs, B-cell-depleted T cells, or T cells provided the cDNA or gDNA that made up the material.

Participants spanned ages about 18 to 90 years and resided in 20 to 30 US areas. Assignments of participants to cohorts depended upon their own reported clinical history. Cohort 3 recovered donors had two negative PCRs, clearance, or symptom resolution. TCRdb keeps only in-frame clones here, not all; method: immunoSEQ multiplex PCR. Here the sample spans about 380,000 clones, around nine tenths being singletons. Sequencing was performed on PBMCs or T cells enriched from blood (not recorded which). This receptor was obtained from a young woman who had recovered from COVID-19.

The chain's CDR3 is CASRSRTGVEKLFF. The CDR3 DNA follows: TGCGCCAGCAGAAGTCGGACAGGGGTTGAAAAACTGTTTTTT. V and J are TRBV5-1 and TRBJ1-4; TRBD1 matches at 9 bases. The CDR3 length is 14 residues. V trimming: 5 bases; J trimming: 7 bases; junction bases outside the gene matches: 6. Germline V lookup: CDR1 SGHRS, CDR2 YFSETQ.